Following are 6 T cell receptor beta chains from one sample sequenced in a study of CD8 T cells in ankylosing spondylitis. TCRdb used MiXCR to reprocess the 5' RACE reads, holding one entry per CDR3 protein. Of 150,000 to 200,000 distinct CDR3 sequences listed, 18% are singletons. The sequencing input was blood, either unsorted or a sorted T cell fraction (not recorded which). Every receptor here comes from a male donor with ankylosing spondylitis or in good health (not recorded which).

There are a few counts of this clonotype. The chain is built from TRBV28 and TRBJ2-7; D unclear. The V and J ends lost 6 bases and 7 bases respectively, with 13 bases between them. CDR1 and CDR2 (germline): MDHEN, SYDVKM. The CDR3 covers 12 residues. The CDR3 DNA sequence: TGTGCCAGCAGCAATTTCCTGGGGGAGCAGTACTTC. Its translation is CASSNFLGEQYF.

Comments on this clonotype: One end of the junction fails to match germline, which may point to a read error. The chain has TRBV11-1 and TRBJ2-1, with 10 bases matching TRBD2. This CDR3 spans 17 amino acids. Germline lookup yields CDR1 SGHAT and CDR2 FQDESV (reference sequence). As DNA, the CDR3 is TGTGCCAGCAGCTTACTTTTGAGGACTAGCGGCTACAATGAGCAGCTCTTC. As protein: CASSLLLRTSGYNEQLF.

V and J are TRBV7-9 and TRBJ1-3; D is unresolved. This CDR3 comprises 10 residues. CDR1 SEHNR and CDR2 FQNEAQ come from the germline V gene (reference sequence). CDR3 residues: CTTGGNTIYF. CDR3 in DNA: TGTACGACCGGAGGAAACACCATATATTTT. Supplemented by reference TRBV7-9 and TRBJ1-3, the full variable domain reads DTGVSQNPRHKITKRGQNVTFRCDPISEHNRLYWYRQTLGQGPEFLTYFQNEAQLEKSRLLSDRFSAERPKGSFSTLEIQRTEQGDSAMYLCTTGGNTIYFGEGSWLTVV.

At least ten counts were recorded for this clonotype. The CDR3 region is CASSSGTPNTGELFF. CDR3 in DNA: TGCGCCAGCAGCAGCGGGACTCCGAACACCGGGGAGCTGTTTTTT. This sequence joins TRBV5-1 and TRBJ2-2; 7 positions agree with TRBD2. With 4 bases clipped from V and 0 bases from J, the junction kept 3 bases outside the gene matches. The germline CDR1 and CDR2 sequences are SGHRS and YFSETQ. The CDR3 totals 15 residues.

Ten or more counts support this clonotype. The J gene is TRBJ2-3, the V gene TRBV20-1; D not certain. V lost 4 bases to trimming and J lost 0 bases, with 2 bases between them. Germline CDR1 and CDR2: DFQATT and SNEGSKA (reference sequence). The CDR3 spans 11 residues. CDR3 nucleotide sequence: TGCAGTGCTATTAGCACAGATACGCAGTATTTT. It is translated as CSAISTDTQYF.

At least ten counts were recorded for this clonotype. The chain recombines TRBV5-1 with TRBJ2-5; 7 bases align to TRBD2. The CDR3 covers 14 residues. Germline values: CDR1 SGHRS, CDR2 YFSETQ. V trimming: 3 bases; J trimming: 2 bases; junction bases outside the gene matches: 4. This CDR3 reads CASSYPGGQETQYF. In DNA, the CDR3 is TGCGCCAGCAGCTACCCGGGAGGTCAAGAGACCCAGTACTTC.